Sequencing of this T cell receptor beta chain was carried out in a study of blood T cell repertoires in COVID-19. Authors' processing steps: For nucleated cells, counts were estimated from reference gene primer amplification. TCRdb's table, derived via immunoSEQ multiplex PCR, lists solely in-frame clones and lacks some. V and J calls and clone size are those listed in that table; D and trimming were worked out from the DNA. In the table there are around 81,000 clones, approximately 80% of which are singletons. Sequencing was done on a sample of peripheral blood. This sequence was found in an older man with acute or convalescent COVID-19.

The CDR3 reads CASSGASGTGGHQPQHF. As DNA, the CDR3 is TGTGCCAGCAGTGGGGCTTCCGGGACAGGGGGCCATCAGCCCCAGCATTTT. The chain employs TRBV28 and TRBJ1-5; TRBD1 agrees at 12 bases. V dropped 5 bases and J dropped 5; count of bases not matched to a gene: 10. The CDR3 has 17 amino acids. Looked up from germline, CDR1 is MDHEN and CDR2 is SYDVKM.